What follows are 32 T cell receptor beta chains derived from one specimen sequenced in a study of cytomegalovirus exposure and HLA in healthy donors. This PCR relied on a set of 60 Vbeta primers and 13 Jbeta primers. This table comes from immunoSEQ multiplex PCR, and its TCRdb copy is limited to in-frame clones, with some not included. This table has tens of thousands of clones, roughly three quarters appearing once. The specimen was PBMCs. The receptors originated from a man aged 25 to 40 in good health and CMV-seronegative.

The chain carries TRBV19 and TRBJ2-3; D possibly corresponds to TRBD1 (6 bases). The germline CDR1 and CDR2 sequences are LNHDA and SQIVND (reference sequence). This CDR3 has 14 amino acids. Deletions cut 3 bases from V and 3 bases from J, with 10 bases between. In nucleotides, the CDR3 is TGTGCCAGTAGTATCCCAGACAGGACAGATACGCAGTATTTT. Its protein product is CASSIPDRTDTQYF.

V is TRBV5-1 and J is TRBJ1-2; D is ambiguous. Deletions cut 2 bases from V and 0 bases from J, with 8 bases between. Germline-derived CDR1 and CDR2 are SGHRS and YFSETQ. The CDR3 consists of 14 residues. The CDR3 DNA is TGCGCCAGCAGCTTAGAGGGATCTAACTATGGCTACACCTTC. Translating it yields CASSLEGSNYGYTF. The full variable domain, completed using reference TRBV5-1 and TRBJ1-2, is KAGVTQTPRYLIKTRGQQVTLSCSPISGHRSVSWYQQTPGQGLQFLFEYFSETQRNKGNFPGRFSGRQFSNSRSEMNVSTLELGDSALYLCASSLEGSNYGYTFGSGTRLTVV.

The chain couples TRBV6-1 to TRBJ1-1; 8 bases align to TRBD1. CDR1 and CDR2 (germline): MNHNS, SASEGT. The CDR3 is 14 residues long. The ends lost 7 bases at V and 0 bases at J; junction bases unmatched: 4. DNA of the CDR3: TGTGCCAGCACTTCAGGGGGCCTGAACACTGAAGCTTTCTTT. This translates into CASTSGGLNTEAFF.

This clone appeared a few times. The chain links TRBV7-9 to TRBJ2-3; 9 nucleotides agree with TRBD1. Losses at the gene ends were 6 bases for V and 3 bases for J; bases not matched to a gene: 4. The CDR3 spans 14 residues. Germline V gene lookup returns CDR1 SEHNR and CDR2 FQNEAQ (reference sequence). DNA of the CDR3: TGTGCCAGCAGGACCGACAGGGGGACAGATACGCAGTATTTT. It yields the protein CASRTDRGTDTQYF.

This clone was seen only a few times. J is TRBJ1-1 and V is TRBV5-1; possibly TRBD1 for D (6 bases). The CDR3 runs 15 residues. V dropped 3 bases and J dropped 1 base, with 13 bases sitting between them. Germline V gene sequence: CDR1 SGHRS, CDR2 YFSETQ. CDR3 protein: CASSSTGTPNTEAFF. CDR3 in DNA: TGCGCCAGCAGCTCAACCGGGACACCGAACACTGAAGCTTTCTTT.

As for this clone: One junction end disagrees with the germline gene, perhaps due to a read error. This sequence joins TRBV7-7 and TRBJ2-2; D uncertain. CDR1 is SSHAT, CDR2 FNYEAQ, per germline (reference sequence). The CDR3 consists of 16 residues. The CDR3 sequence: CASSPSSASDTGELFF. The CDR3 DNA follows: TGTGCTAGCAGCCCCTCGAGCGCCTCGGACACCGGGGAGCTGTTTTTT.

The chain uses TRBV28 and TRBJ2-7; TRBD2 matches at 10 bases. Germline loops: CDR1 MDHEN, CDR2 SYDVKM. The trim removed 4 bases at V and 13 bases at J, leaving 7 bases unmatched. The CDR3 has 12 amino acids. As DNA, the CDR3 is TGTGCCAGCAGTTACGCTAGCGGGGGTTTATACTTC. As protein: CASSYASGGLYF. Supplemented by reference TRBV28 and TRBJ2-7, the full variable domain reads DVKVTQSSRYLVKRTGEKVFLECVQDMDHENMFWYRQDPGLGLRLIYFSYDVKMKEKGDIPEGYSVSREKKERFSLILESASTNQTSMYLCASSYASGGLYFGPGTRLTVT.

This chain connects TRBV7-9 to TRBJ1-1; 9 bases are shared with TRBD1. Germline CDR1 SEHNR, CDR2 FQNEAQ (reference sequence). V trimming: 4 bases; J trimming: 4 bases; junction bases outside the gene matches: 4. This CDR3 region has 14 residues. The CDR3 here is CASSSRTGATEAFF. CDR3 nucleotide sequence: TGTGCCAGCAGCTCGAGGACAGGGGCCACTGAAGCTTTCTTT.

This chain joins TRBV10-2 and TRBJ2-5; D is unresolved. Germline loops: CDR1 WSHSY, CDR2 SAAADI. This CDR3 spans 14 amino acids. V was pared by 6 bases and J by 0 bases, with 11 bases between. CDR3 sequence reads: CASRPDTYQETQYF. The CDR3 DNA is TGCGCCAGCAGACCTGACACGTACCAAGAGACCCAGTACTTC.

The CDR3 here is CASSSQLDRVVDYGYTF. CDR3 coding DNA: TGTGCCAGCAGCTCACAACTTGACAGGGTTGTGGACTATGGCTACACCTTC. This chain uses TRBV7-3 with TRBJ1-2; 7 nucleotides line up with TRBD1. V dropped 4 bases and J dropped 3; count of bases not matched to a gene: 14. The CDR3 is 17 amino acids. Germline CDR1 reads SGHTA; CDR2 reads FQGTGA.

The CDR3 spells CASSIGGGGTEAFF. The CDR3 nucleotides read TGTGCCAGTAGTATCGGTGGGGGCGGCACTGAAGCTTTCTTT. The chain combines TRBV19 with TRBJ1-1; TRBD1 is a possible D gene (6 bases). V lost 3 bases and J lost 4, with 12 bases in between. From germline, CDR1 is LNHDA and CDR2 SQIVND (reference sequence). This CDR3 contains 14 residues.

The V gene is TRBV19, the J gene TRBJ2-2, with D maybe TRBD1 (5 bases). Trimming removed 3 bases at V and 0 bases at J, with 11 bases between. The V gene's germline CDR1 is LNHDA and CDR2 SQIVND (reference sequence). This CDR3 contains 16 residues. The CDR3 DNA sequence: TGTGCCAGTAGTATCTCAGGGTGGGCGAACACCGGGGAGCTGTTTTTT. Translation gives CASSISGWANTGELFF.

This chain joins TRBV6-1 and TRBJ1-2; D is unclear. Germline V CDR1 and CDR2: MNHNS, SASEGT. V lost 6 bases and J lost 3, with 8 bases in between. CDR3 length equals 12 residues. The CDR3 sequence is CASSPFDYGYTF. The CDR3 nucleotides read TGTGCCAGCAGCCCCTTCGACTATGGCTACACCTTC.

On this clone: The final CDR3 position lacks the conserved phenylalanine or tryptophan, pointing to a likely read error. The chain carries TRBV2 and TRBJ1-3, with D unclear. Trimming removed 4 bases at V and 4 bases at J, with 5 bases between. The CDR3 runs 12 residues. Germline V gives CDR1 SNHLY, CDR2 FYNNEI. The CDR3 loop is CASSVEGNTIYS. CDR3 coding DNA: TGTGCCAGCAGTGTGGAGGGAAACACCATATATTCT.

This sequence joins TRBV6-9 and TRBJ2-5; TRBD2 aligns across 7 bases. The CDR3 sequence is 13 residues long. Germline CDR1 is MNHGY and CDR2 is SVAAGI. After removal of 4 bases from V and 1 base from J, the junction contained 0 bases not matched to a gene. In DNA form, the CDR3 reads TGTGCCAGCAGTTGGACTAGCCAAGAGACCCAGTACTTC. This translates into CASSWTSQETQYF.

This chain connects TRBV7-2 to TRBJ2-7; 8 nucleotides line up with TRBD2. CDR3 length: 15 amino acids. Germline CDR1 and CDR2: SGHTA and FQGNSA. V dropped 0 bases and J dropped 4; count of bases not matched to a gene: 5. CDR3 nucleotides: TGTGCCAGCAGCTTAGCTAGCGGGGATATTTACGAGCAGTACTTC. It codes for CASSLASGDIYEQYF.

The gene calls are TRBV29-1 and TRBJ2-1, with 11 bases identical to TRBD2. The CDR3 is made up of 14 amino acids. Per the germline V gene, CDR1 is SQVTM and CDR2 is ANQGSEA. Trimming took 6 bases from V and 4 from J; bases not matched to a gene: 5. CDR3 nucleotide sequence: TGCAGCGTGGTGGGACTAGCGGATTACAATGAGCAGTTCTTC. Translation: CSVVGLADYNEQFF.

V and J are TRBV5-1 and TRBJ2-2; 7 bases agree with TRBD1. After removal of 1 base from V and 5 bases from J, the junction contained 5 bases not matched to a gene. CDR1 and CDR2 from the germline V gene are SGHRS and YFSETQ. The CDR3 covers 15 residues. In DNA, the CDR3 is TGCGCCAGCAGCTTGTGGGGACAGACAACCGGGGAGCTGTTTTTT. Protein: CASSLWGQTTGELFF.

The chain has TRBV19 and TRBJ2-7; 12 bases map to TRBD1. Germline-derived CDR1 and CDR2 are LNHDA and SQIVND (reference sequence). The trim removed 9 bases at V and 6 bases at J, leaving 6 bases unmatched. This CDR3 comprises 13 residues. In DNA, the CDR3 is TGTGCCAGCTCCGGGACAGGGGGCGGCGAGCAGTACTTC. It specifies CASSGTGGGEQYF. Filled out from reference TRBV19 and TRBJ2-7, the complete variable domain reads DGGITQSPKYLFRKEGQNVTLSCEQNLNHDAMYWYRQDPGQGLRLIYYSQIVNDFQKGDIAEGYSVSREKKESFPLTVTSAQKNPTAFYLCASSGTGGGEQYFGPGTRLTVT.

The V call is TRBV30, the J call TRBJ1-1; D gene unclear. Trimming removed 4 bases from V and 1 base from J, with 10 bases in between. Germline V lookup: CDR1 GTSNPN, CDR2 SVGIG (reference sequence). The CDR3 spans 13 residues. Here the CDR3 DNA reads TGTGCCTGGACGGGCGCGGGGAACACTGAAGCTTTCTTT. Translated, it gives CAWTGAGNTEAFF.

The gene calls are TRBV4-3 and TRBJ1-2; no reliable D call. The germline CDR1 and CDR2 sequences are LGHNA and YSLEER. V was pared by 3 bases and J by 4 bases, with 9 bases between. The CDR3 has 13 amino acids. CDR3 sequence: CASSHGEGYGYTF. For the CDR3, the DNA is TGCGCCAGCAGCCACGGTGAGGGCTATGGCTACACCTTC.

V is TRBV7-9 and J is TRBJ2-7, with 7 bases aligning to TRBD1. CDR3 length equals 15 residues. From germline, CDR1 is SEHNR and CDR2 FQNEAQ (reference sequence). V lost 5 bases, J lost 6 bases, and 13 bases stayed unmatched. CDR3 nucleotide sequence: TGTGCCAGCAGCCCGACAGGGAAAATGAAGAGCGAGCAGTACTTC. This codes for CASSPTGKMKSEQYF.

The CDR3 region is CASSDRGGRYNEQFF. The CDR3 DNA sequence: TGTGCCAGCAGTGACAGGGGGGGACGGTACAATGAGCAGTTCTTC. The chain employs TRBV6-4 and TRBJ2-1; D is perhaps TRBD2 (7 bases). The CDR3 has 15 amino acids. Trimming stripped 2 bases from V and 4 bases from J, with 12 bases between. Germline loops: CDR1 MRHNA, CDR2 SNTAGT.

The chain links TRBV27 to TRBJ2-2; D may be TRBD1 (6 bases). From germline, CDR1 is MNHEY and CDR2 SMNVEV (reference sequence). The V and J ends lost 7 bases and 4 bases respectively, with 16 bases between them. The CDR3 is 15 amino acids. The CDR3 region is CASTQGQGFTGELFF. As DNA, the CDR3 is TGTGCCAGCACTCAGGGGCAGGGGTTCACCGGGGAGCTGTTTTTT.

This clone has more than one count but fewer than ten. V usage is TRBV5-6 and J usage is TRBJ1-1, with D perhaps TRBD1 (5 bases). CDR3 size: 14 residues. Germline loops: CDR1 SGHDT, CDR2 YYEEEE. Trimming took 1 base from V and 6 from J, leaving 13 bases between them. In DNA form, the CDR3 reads TGTGCCAGCAGCTTGTTGGGGCAGACCCCTGAAGCTTTCTTT. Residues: CASSLLGQTPEAFF.

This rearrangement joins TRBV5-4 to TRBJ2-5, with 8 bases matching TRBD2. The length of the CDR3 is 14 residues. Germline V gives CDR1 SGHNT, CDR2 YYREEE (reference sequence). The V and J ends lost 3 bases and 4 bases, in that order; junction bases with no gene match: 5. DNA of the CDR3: TGTGCCAGCAGCTCCGGACTAGCAGTAGAGACCCAGTACTTC. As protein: CASSSGLAVETQYF.

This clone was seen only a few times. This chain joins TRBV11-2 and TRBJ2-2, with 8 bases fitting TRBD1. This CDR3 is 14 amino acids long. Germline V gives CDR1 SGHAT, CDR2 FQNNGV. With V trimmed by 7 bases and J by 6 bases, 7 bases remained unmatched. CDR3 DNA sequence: TGTGCCAGCACCGGACAGGGAATGGCCGGGGAGCTGTTTTTT. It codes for CASTGQGMAGELFF. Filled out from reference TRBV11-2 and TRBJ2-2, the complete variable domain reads EAGVAQSPRYKIIEKRQSVAFWCNPISGHATLYWYQQILGQGPKLLIQFQNNGVVDDSQLPKDRFSAERLKGVDSTLKIQPAKLEDSAVYLCASTGQGMAGELFFGEGSRLTVL.

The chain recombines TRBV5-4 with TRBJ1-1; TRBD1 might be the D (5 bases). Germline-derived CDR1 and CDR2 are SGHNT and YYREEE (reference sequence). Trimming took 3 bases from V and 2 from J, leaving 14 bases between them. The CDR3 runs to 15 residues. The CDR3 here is CASSSKGNLNTEAFF. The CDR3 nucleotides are TGTGCCAGCAGCTCGAAGGGGAACCTAAACACTGAAGCTTTCTTT.

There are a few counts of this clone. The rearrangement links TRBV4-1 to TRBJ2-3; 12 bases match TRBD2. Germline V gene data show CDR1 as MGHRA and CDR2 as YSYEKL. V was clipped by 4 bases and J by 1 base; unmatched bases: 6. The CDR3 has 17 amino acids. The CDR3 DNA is TGCGCCAGCAGCCCTAGCGGGGGGGATGTCGGCACAGATACGCAGTATTTT. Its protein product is CASSPSGGDVGTDTQYF.

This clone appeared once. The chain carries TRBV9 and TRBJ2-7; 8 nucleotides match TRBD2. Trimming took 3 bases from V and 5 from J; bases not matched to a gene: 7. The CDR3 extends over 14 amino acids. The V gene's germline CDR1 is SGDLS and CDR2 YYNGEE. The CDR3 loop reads CASSGLAGSDEQYF. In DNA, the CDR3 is TGTGCCAGCAGCGGATTAGCGGGGAGTGACGAGCAGTACTTC.

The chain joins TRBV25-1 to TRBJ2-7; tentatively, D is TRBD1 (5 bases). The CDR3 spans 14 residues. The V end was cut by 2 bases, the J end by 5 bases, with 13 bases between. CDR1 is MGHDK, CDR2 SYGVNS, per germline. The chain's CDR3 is CASSETGRVHEQYF. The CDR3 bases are TGTGCCAGCAGTGAAACGGGCAGGGTACACGAGCAGTACTTC.

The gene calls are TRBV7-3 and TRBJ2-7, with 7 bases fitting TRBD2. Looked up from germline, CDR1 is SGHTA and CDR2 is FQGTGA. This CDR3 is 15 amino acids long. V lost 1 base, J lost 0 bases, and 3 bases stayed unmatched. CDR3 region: CASSLMGGSSYEQYF. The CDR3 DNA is TGTGCCAGCAGCTTAATGGGAGGGAGCTCCTACGAGCAGTACTTC.